This TCR beta chain is drawn from a study of blood T cell repertoires in COVID-19. Produced via immunoSEQ multiplex PCR; TCRdb's table is partial and in-frame only. The sample contains more than 40,000 clones, roughly 87% of which appear only once. CDR3 length: 16 amino acids. Germline CDR1 LNHNV, CDR2 YYDKDF (reference sequence). J gave up 3 bases and V 1 base, and 6 bases lay outside the gene matches. Sample: peripheral blood. This chain connects TRBV15 to TRBJ2-4; 7 nucleotides line up with TRBD1. This receptor was identified in a man aged 45-65 years with active COVID-19. The CDR3 is CATSRADRAFKNIQYF. The CDR3 nucleotides are TGTGCCACCAGCAGAGCAGACAGGGCATTCAAAAACATTCAGTACTTC. The full variable domain, with the rest looked up from reference TRBV15 and TRBJ2-4, is DAMVIQNPRYQVTQFGKPVTLSCSQTLNHNVMYWYQQKSSQAPKLLFHYYDKDFNNEADTPDNFQSRRPNTSFCFLDIRSPGLGDTAMYLCATSRADRAFKNIQYFGAGTRLSVL.